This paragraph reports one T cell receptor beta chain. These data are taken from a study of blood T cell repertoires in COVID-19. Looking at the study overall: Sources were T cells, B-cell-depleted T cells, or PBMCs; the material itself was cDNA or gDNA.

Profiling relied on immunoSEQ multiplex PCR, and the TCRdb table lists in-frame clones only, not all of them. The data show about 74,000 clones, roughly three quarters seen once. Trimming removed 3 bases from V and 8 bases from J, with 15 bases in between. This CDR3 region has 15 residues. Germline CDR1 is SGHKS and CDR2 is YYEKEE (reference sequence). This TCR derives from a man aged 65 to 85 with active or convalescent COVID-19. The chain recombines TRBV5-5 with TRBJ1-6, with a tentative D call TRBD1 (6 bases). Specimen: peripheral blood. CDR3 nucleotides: TGTGCCAGCAGCTCCCTCATGGGGGCGGATTCACCCCTCCACTTT. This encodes CASSSLMGADSPLHF.